Following are 14 T cell receptor beta chains from one sample sequenced in a study of early T cells in non-severe SARS-CoV-2 infection. TCRdb re-analysed the 5' RACE reads in MiXCR, keeping a single row per CDR3 protein. The sample has about 81,000 distinct CDR3 sequences; about 6% are singletons. The sample comprised whole blood. These receptors all stem from an adult who was a healthcare worker with PCR-confirmed SARS-CoV-2 infection or an uninfected control (not recorded which).

This clonotype was recorded a few times. V is TRBV12-5 and J is TRBJ2-2, with 10 bases fitting TRBD1. J lost 1 base, V lost 6 bases, and 5 bases had no gene match. The CDR3 length is 16 residues. Germline lookup yields CDR1 LGHNT and CDR2 FRNRAP. CDR3 sequence (DNA): TGTGCTAGTGGCCTGCGGGACAGGGGGAACACCGGGGAGCTGTTTTTT. Its protein product is CASGLRDRGNTGELFF. Variable domain in full (rest from reference TRBV12-5 and TRBJ2-2): DARVTQTPRHKVTEMGQEVTMRCQPILGHNTVFWYRQTMMQGLELLAYFRNRAPLDDSGMPKDRFSAEMPDATLATLKIQPSEPRDSAVYFCASGLRDRGNTGELFFGEGSRLTVL.

This clonotype has a count of ten or more. V gene TRBV5-1 combines with J gene TRBJ2-3; D is uncertain. The CDR3 spans 15 residues. Germline CDR1 SGHRS, CDR2 YFSETQ. Trimming removed 0 bases at V and 0 bases at J, with 8 bases between. In nucleotides, the CDR3 is TGCGCCAGCAGCTTGGGAGATTCTAGCACAGATACGCAGTATTTT. This codes for CASSLGDSSTDTQYF.

In this sample, this clonotype turned up once. The chain couples TRBV29-1 to TRBJ2-1, with 12 bases aligning to TRBD2. Germline V gene lookup returns CDR1 SQVTM and CDR2 ANQGSEA. V lost 4 bases and J lost 8; bases outside the gene matches: 9. The CDR3 is 15 amino acids. Here the CDR3 DNA reads TGCAGCGTTGGTGGGACTAGCGGGCGCGACGATGAGCAGTTCTTC. It yields the protein CSVGGTSGRDDEQFF.

This chain links TRBV11-3 with TRBJ2-3; the D gene is possibly TRBD2 (6 bases). Trimming took off 1 base at V and 4 bases at J, with 12 bases between the two ends. Germline V gene data show CDR1 as SGHNT and CDR2 as YENEEA. The CDR3 runs 15 residues. In nucleotides, the CDR3 is TGTGCCAGCAGCTTAGGGGGCAGGGAGGCAGATACGCAGTATTTT. Translating it yields CASSLGGREADTQYF.

The V and J genes are TRBV28 and TRBJ2-3, with 10 bases aligning to TRBD2. Per germline, CDR1 MDHEN and CDR2 SYDVKM. This CDR3 contains 16 residues. V lost 8 bases and J lost 6; bases outside the gene matches: 14. CDR3 nucleotide sequence: TGTGCCAGCGATCGCAAAACTCGACTAGCGGGTGATACGCAGTATTTT. Translating gives CASDRKTRLAGDTQYF.

J is TRBJ1-6 and V is TRBV11-2; 8 positions match TRBD1. The J segment lost 7 bases and the V segment lost 5 bases, leaving 10 bases of the junction unmatched. The CDR3 runs 16 residues. Germline CDR1 SGHAT, CDR2 FQNNGV. The DNA for the CDR3 is TGTGCCAGCAGCCCCCCGGGACAGGTGTTCAATTCACCCCTCCACTTT. Encoded protein: CASSPPGQVFNSPLHF. Full variable domain (remainder filled in from reference TRBV11-2 and TRBJ1-6): EAGVAQSPRYKIIEKRQSVAFWCNPISGHATLYWYQQILGQGPKLLIQFQNNGVVDDSQLPKDRFSAERLKGVDSTLKIQPAKLEDSAVYLCASSPPGQVFNSPLHFGNGTRLTVT.

In this sample, this clonotype turned up a few times. The chain uses TRBV12-3 or TRBV12-4 and TRBJ1-1; 10 bases map to TRBD1. V lost 6 bases and J lost 4; bases outside the gene matches: 5. The CDR3 length is 14 residues. CDR3 sequence reads: CASSRDRGRTEAFF. CDR3 nucleotide sequence: TGTGCCAGCAGCCGGGACAGGGGTCGCACTGAAGCTTTCTTT.

This clonotype was detected many times. The chain has TRBV29-1 and TRBJ2-3; D is ambiguous. V dropped 5 bases and J dropped 4 bases, with 10 bases sitting between them. CDR1 SQVTM and CDR2 ANQGSEA come from the germline V gene. This CDR3 is built from 12 residues. CDR3 sequence reads: CSVHGMADTQYF. DNA of the CDR3: TGCAGCGTTCATGGGATGGCAGATACGCAGTATTTT.

At least ten counts were recorded for this clonotype. The V call is TRBV7-6, the J call TRBJ2-3; a weak D match, TRBD1 (6 bases). Germline lookup yields CDR1 SGHVS and CDR2 FNYEAQ. V lost 4 bases and J lost 1, with 9 bases in between. There are 14 residues in the CDR3. The CDR3: CASSSPGGTDTQYF. The DNA for the CDR3 is TGTGCCAGCAGCTCCCCAGGGGGCACAGATACGCAGTATTTT.

This clonotype was seen at least ten times. V and J are TRBV5-1 and TRBJ1-1; D unclear. CDR3 length: 14 residues. CDR1 and CDR2 (germline): SGHRS, YFSETQ. Between the trimmed V and J ends, which lost 1 base and 6 bases, there was a span of 13 bases. The CDR3 loop is CASSLHLGLAEAFF. CDR3 bases: TGCGCCAGCAGCTTGCATTTGGGGTTGGCTGAAGCTTTCTTT.

This rearrangement joins TRBV10-1 to TRBJ1-2; D call uncertain. This CDR3 is built from 13 residues. Trimming removed 3 bases at V and 4 bases at J, with 9 bases between. CDR1 and CDR2 (germline): WNHNN, SYGVQD (reference sequence). CDR3 in DNA: TGCGCCAGCAGTGAAGAACAACCCTATGGCTACACCTTC. This gives the protein CASSEEQPYGYTF.

This clonotype was picked up many times. The chain links TRBV7-2 to TRBJ1-2; the D gene is possibly TRBD1 (5 bases). Germline CDR1 reads SGHTA; CDR2 reads FQGNSA. Trimming removed 1 base at V and 0 bases at J, with 15 bases between. CDR3 size: 17 residues. CDR3 sequence: CASSLGAGLASNYGYTF. The CDR3 DNA is TGTGCCAGCAGCTTAGGTGCGGGGCTGGCCTCTAACTATGGCTACACCTTC.

This clonotype was observed at least ten times. The chain has TRBV6-2 or TRBV6-3 and TRBJ1-6; 7 bases line up with TRBD1. CDR1 and CDR2 from the germline V gene are MNHEY and SVGEGT. The length of the CDR3 is 14 residues. After removal of 5 bases from V and 9 bases from J, the junction contained 7 bases not matched to a gene. The CDR3 DNA is TGTGCCAGCAGTAAGACAGGGACGGGTTCACCCCTCCACTTT. Its protein is CASSKTGTGSPLHF.

This clonotype appeared many times. This sequence joins TRBV5-1 and TRBJ2-5, with TRBD1 identical over 7 bases. The CDR3 is 15 amino acids. Germline V lookup: CDR1 SGHRS, CDR2 YFSETQ. Trimming took 2 bases from V and 2 from J; bases not matched to a gene: 6. The CDR3 loop reads CASSFTDRDQETQYF. For the CDR3, the DNA is TGCGCCAGCAGCTTTACTGACAGGGATCAAGAGACCCAGTACTTC.